This T cell receptor beta chain was profiled in a study of blood T cell repertoires in COVID-19 (TCRdb year 2020). In terms of the full investigation: The collaborator samples originated in the United States, Italy and Spain and spanned the acute and convalescent phases of COVID-19. The prospective study material was composed of cDNA or gDNA derived from T cells, B-cell-depleted T cells, or PBMCs. Deeply sampled blood TCRbeta repertoires from subjects exposed to, actively infected with, or recovered from COVID-19 were included in the dataset. The repertoires were released in a freely available public database intended as a resource for research on the immune response to SARS-CoV-2. Samples were obtained from the ongoing ImmuneRACE study (first 160 participants) and from about 1,300 subjects provided by 6 global collaborators. Sample metadata almost always included a de-identified subject ID, COVID-19 status, age in years and sex. Where available, HLA class I and class II types were obtained from metadata supplied by the sample provider rather than from assay-based typing. Study-level results and caveats: Clinical and demographic metadata were provided uncurated, with the amount varying by source and participant.

Including the terminal cysteine and phenylalanine, the CDR3 comprises 16 residues. The CDR3 DNA has 48 bases and is translated from base 1. CDR1 and CDR2, per the germline V gene, are KGHSH and LQKENI. V and J are trimmed by 1 base and 4 bases, and the gene matches miss 2 bases of the junction. With respect to this clone: No antigen is known for it. Per-base qualities were not stored, and no clone one base away is much larger.

TCRbeta CDR3 regions were amplified from genomic DNA by means of the immunoSEQ Assay, a bias-controlled multiplex PCR. The authors' pipeline ran thus. Nucleated cell counts per sample were estimated from amplification of reference gene primers within the assay. To quantify the absolute abundance of each unique TCRbeta CDR3 rearrangement, sequence reads were collapsed and filtered. For each sample, productive Simpson clonality was calculated as the square root of Simpson's diversity index over productive rearrangements. TCRdb carries this immuneACCESS record with in-frame sequences only. Its versions omit some clonotypes, under half of them owing to an unresolved V gene in the studies checked, with the rest unexplained. Clonal size and the V and J genes are those of that table, whereas D and trimming came from the DNA. Across this sample there are roughly 350,000 clones, with 92% seen only once. Roughly 20% of the sample goes to the ten largest clones.

Participants in the prospective study were enrolled through a virtual design, were aged 18 to 89 years, and lived in 24 United States geographic areas. In the prospective study, participants were assigned to cohorts based on the clinical history participants reported in a screening survey and a study questionnaire. For ImmuneRACE Cohort 3, a participant was defined as recovered based on two consecutive negative NP/OP PCR tests, clearance by a healthcare professional, or resolution of symptoms. In the prospective study, whole blood, serum and a nasopharyngeal or oropharyngeal swab were collected from each participant by mobile phlebotomists. Additional blood draws and questionnaires over a roughly two-month period could optionally be provided by prospective study participants. Before DNA extraction, blood samples from the prospective study were shipped at room temperature or frozen.

This clonotype originated in a woman younger than 45 who had recovered from COVID-19. Sequencing was carried out using PBMCs or T cells enriched from blood (not recorded which). The sequence is built from TRBV18 and TRBJ2-1; TRBD1 aligns with 12 central bases. The CDR3 here reads CASSPRGQGAYNEQFF. DNA sequence: TGTGCCAGCTCACCACGGGGACAGGGGGCTTACAATGAGCAGTTCTTC.